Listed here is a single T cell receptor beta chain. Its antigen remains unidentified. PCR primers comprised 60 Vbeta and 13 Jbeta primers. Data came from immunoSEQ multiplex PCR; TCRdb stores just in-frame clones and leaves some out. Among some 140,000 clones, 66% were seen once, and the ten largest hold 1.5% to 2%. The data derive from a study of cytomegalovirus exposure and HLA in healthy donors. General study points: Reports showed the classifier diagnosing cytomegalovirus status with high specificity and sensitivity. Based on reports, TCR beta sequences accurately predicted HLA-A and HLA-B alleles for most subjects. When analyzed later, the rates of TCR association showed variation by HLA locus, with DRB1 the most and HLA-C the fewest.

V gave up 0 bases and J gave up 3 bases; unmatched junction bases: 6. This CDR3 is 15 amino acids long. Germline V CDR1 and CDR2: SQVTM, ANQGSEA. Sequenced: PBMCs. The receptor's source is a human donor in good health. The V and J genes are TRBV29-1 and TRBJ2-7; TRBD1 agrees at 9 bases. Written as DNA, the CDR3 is TGCAGCGTTGAAGAAACGGGACAGGGAGGCTACGAGCAGTACTTC. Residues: CSVEETGQGGYEQYF.